Sequencing of this T cell receptor (beta chain) was carried out in a study of blood T cell repertoires in COVID-19. Study-wide background: Researchers got acute and convalescent COVID-19 samples from the United States, Italy and Spain. In each case, the material was cDNA or gDNA derived from T cells, B-cell-depleted T cells, or PBMCs.

Authors' processing steps: Nucleated cell counts were estimated from reference gene primer amplification. The protocol was immunoSEQ multiplex PCR, while the TCRdb copy is restricted to in-frame clones and leaves out a portion. The V and J calls and clone size come from that table; D and trimming were worked out from the DNA. The data show around 340,000 clones, around 85% seen once. Participant reports of clinical history set cohort assignment. CDR3 length equals 18 residues. Germline CDR1 and CDR2: LGHNA and YSLEER. Trimming removed 2 bases from V and 8 bases from J; junction bases left unmatched: 19.

What was sequenced was PBMCs or T cells enriched from blood (not recorded which). This chain uses TRBV4-3 with TRBJ1-2; 8 bases map to TRBD1. The sequence was collected from a middle-aged woman with acute COVID-19. CDR3 nucleotides: TGCGCCAGCAGCCAACAATCGGCAGGGGGCGAAAAAATTAACGGCTACACCTTC. Amino acid sequence: CASSQQSAGGEKINGYTF.